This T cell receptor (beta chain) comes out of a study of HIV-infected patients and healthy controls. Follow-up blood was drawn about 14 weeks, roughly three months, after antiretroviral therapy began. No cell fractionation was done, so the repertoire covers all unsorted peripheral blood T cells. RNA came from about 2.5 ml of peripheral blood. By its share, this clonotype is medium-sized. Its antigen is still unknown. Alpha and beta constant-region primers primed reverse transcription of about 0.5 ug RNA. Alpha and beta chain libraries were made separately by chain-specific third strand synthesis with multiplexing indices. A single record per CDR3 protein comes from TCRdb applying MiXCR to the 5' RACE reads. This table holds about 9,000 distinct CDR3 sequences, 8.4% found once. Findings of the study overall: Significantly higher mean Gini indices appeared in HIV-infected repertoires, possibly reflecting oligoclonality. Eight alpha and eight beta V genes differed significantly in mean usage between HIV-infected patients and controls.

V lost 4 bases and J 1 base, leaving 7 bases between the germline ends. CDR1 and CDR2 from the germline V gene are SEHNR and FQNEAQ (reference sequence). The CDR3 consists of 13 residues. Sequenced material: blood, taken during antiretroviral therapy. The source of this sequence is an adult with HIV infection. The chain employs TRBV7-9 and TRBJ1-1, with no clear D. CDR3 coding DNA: TGTGCCAGCAGCTCACTCGGGAACACTGAAGCTTTCTTT. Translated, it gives CASSSLGNTEAFF. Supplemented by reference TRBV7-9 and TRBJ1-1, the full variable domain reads DTGVSQNPRHKITKRGQNVTFRCDPISEHNRLYWYRQTLGQGPEFLTYFQNEAQLEKSRLLSDRFSAERPKGSFSTLEIQRTEQGDSAMYLCASSSLGNTEAFFGQGTRLTVV.